The 21 T cell receptor beta chains given below trace back to one sample, sequenced in a study of CD8 T cells in ankylosing spondylitis. One entry per CDR3 protein, called by TCRdb with MiXCR from the 5' RACE reads. The sample carries hundreds of thousands of distinct CDR3 sequences, approximately 24% recorded once. Sequencing was done on a sample of blood, either unsorted or a sorted T cell fraction (not recorded which). The receptor source for this set is a male donor with ankylosing spondylitis or in good health (not recorded which).

About this clonotype itself: A much larger clone is a single base away; this may be a read error. V is TRBV20-1 and J is TRBJ2-7; 7 bases are shared with TRBD1. The length of the CDR3 is 12 residues. V dropped 5 bases and J dropped 2; count of bases not matched to a gene: 3. The V gene's germline CDR1 is DFQATT and CDR2 SNEGSKA (reference sequence). In DNA form, the CDR3 reads TGCAGTGCTGGGACAGCGACCTACGAGCAGTACTTC. This translates into CSAGTATYEQYF.

The chain uses TRBV29-1 and TRBJ2-1; TRBD2 is a possible D gene (6 bases). Germline CDR1 reads SQVTM; CDR2 reads ANQGSEA. The CDR3 has 16 residues. The CDR3: CSDLSSGADSYNEQFF. As DNA, the CDR3 is TGCAGTGACCTCAGTAGCGGAGCCGACTCCTACAATGAGCAGTTCTTC.

This clonotype has ten or more counts. V gene TRBV12-3 or TRBV12-4 combines with J gene TRBJ1-1; the D gene is possibly TRBD1 (6 bases). The CDR3 spans 13 residues. Trimming cost V 5 bases and J 5 bases, with 12 bases left between them. This chain's CDR3 is CASSTGIETEAFF. The CDR3 DNA sequence: TGTGCCAGCAGTACAGGGATAGAAACTGAAGCTTTCTTT.

In this sample, this clonotype turned up many times. V usage is TRBV7-2 and J usage is TRBJ1-1; D is ambiguous. V was shortened by 2 bases and J by 6 bases, with 10 bases between the two germline ends. Germline-derived CDR1 and CDR2 are SGHTA and FQGNSA. The CDR3 is 13 amino acids. The CDR3 sequence is CASSLRRRAEAFF. CDR3 nucleotides: TGTGCCAGCAGCTTAAGGCGGCGGGCTGAAGCTTTCTTT.

This clonotype was found many times. V gene TRBV7-2 combines with J gene TRBJ2-3; 11 bases agree with TRBD1. Per germline, CDR1 SGHTA and CDR2 FQGNSA. This CDR3 spans 16 amino acids. Losses at the gene ends were 5 bases for V and 1 base for J; bases not matched to a gene: 5. The CDR3 spells CASSPRTGGRTDTQYF. In nucleotides, the CDR3 is TGTGCCAGCAGCCCGCGGACAGGGGGCCGCACAGATACGCAGTATTTT.

The chain uses TRBV7-8 and TRBJ2-5, with D possibly being TRBD2 (6 bases). The germline V gene encodes CDR1 SGHVS and CDR2 FQNEAQ. V lost 3 bases and J lost 1, with 18 bases in between. This CDR3 region has 17 residues. CDR3 DNA sequence: TGTGCCAGCAGCTTGGGGAGGTCCCGAGGGGTCCAAGAGACCCAGTACTTC. Its protein is CASSLGRSRGVQETQYF.

This sequence joins TRBV5-1 and TRBJ1-2; TRBD1 is a possible D gene (6 bases). The V gene's germline CDR1 is SGHRS and CDR2 YFSETQ. Trimming pared 0 bases from V and 2 bases from J, leaving 8 bases between. The CDR3 extends over 14 amino acids. In nucleotides, the CDR3 is TGCGCCAGCAGCTTGGAGAGGGGGAACTATGGCTACACCTTC. As protein: CASSLERGNYGYTF.

This chain uses TRBV29-1 with TRBJ2-1, with a weak D call TRBD1 (6 bases). Trimming cost V 4 bases and J 1 base, with 11 bases left between them. The CDR3 is 14 residues long. CDR1 and CDR2 (germline): SQVTM, ANQGSEA. CDR3 DNA: TGCAGCGTTGTTGTGCAGGGGTCCTACAATGAGCAGTTCTTC. Its protein is CSVVVQGSYNEQFF.

Turning to this clonotype: Since a much larger clone is just one base distant, this may be a read error. V usage is TRBV11-2 and J usage is TRBJ1-1; no definite D call. The CDR3 runs 13 residues. Germline V lookup: CDR1 SGHAT, CDR2 FQNNGV. The CDR3 loop is CASNLEPSGLAFF. CDR3 bases: TGTGCCAGCAACTTAGAGCCCTCAGGTTTAGCTTTCTTT.

This clonotype has at least ten counts. The chain uses TRBV20-1 and TRBJ2-7; D remains unclear. V was trimmed by 6 bases and J by 3 bases, leaving 15 bases between them. The CDR3 totals 13 residues. The germline V gene has CDR1 DFQATT and CDR2 SNEGSKA (reference sequence). In DNA form, the CDR3 reads TGCAGTGCACAACCCGACGCGAACTACGAGCAGTACTTC. As protein: CSAQPDANYEQYF.

This clonotype was recorded at least ten times. The chain has TRBV20-1 and TRBJ1-2; D uncertain. Germline CDR1 is DFQATT and CDR2 is SNEGSKA (reference sequence). V was trimmed by 2 bases and J by 8 bases, leaving 12 bases between them. The CDR3 extends over 12 amino acids. In nucleotides, the CDR3 is TGCAGTGCTAGAACGGCCCTAGGGGGCTACACCTTC. Encoded protein: CSARTALGGYTF.

The chain is built from TRBV12-3 or TRBV12-4 and TRBJ2-7, with 8 bases aligning to TRBD2. The CDR3 sequence is 15 residues long. Trimming cost V 4 bases and J 1 base; bases outside gene matches: 6. CDR3 in DNA: TGTGCCAGCAGTTCGGCGGGACTAGGATCCTACGAGCAGTACTTC. This codes for CASSSAGLGSYEQYF.

This clonotype was seen at least ten times. The rearrangement uses TRBV20-1 and TRBJ2-5; TRBD1 or TRBD2 may be the D gene (7 bases each). Trimming shortened V by 3 bases and J by 3 bases, and 11 bases separated the two germline ends. The CDR3 spans 13 residues. The germline V gene has CDR1 DFQATT and CDR2 SNEGSKA (reference sequence). The CDR3 is CSASPGGEETQYF. The CDR3 DNA sequence: TGCAGTGCTAGTCCAGGGGGGGAAGAGACCCAGTACTTC.

The genes are TRBV6-1 and TRBJ1-4, with 7 nucleotides matching TRBD1. The CDR3 extends over 15 amino acids. V shed 5 bases, J shed 4 bases, and the junction held 7 bases outside the gene matches. CDR1 MNHNS and CDR2 SASEGT come from the germline V gene. CDR3 in amino acids: CASSRGQELNEKLFF. Written as DNA, the CDR3 is TGTGCCAGCAGTAGAGGACAGGAACTTAATGAAAAACTGTTTTTT.

The chain combines TRBV7-7 with TRBJ2-1, with D possibly called TRBD1 or TRBD2 (8 bases each). The CDR3 length is 13 residues. CDR1 SSHAT and CDR2 FNYEAQ come from the germline V gene (reference sequence). CDR3 in amino acids: CASGTGPRNEQFF. The CDR3 nucleotides read TGTGCTAGCGGGACAGGACCGAGGAATGAGCAGTTCTTC.

This clonotype was observed at least ten times. The J gene is TRBJ1-1, the V gene TRBV3-1; D remains ambiguous. Germline CDR1 and CDR2: LGHDT and YNNKEL (reference sequence). V lost 2 bases and J 8 bases, leaving 12 bases between the germline ends. This CDR3 is 13 amino acids long. The CDR3 loop reads CASSQNETPEAFF. CDR3 nucleotides: TGTGCCAGCAGCCAAAATGAGACCCCCGAAGCTTTCTTT.

This clonotype was observed many times. The chain couples TRBV4-1 to TRBJ2-5; 7 bases agree with TRBD2. There are 15 residues in the CDR3. Germline V CDR1 and CDR2: MGHRA, YSYEKL. With V trimmed by 1 base and J by 0 bases, 2 bases remained unmatched. CDR3 residues: CASSQASGNQETQYF. Written as DNA, the CDR3 is TGCGCCAGCAGCCAAGCTAGCGGAAACCAAGAGACCCAGTACTTC.

This clonotype was seen many times. The J gene is TRBJ2-7, the V gene TRBV12-5, with D perhaps TRBD1 (6 bases). CDR1 is LGHNT, CDR2 FRNRAP, per germline. The V gene lost 4 bases and the J gene lost 6 bases, with 16 bases spanning the gap. The CDR3 totals 14 residues. The CDR3 loop reads CASGSARGASEQYF. The CDR3 coding sequence is TGTGCTAGTGGTTCGGCCAGGGGAGCGAGCGAGCAGTACTTC. Using reference TRBV12-5 and TRBJ2-7 for the parts outside the CDR3, the full variable domain is DARVTQTPRHKVTEMGQEVTMRCQPILGHNTVFWYRQTMMQGLELLAYFRNRAPLDDSGMPKDRFSAEMPDATLATLKIQPSEPRDSAVYFCASGSARGASEQYFGPGTRLTVT.

This chain joins TRBV20-1 and TRBJ2-3; D is ambiguous. Between the trimmed V and J ends, which lost 3 bases and 5 bases, there was a span of 15 bases. This CDR3 contains 14 residues. CDR1 DFQATT and CDR2 SNEGSKA come from the germline V gene (reference sequence). The CDR3 reads CSARTTEWGDTQYF. CDR3 nucleotide sequence: TGCAGTGCTAGGACCACGGAGTGGGGAGATACGCAGTATTTT.

CDR3 loop: CASSYRTSGTIYNEQFF. The CDR3 bases are TGTGCCAGCAGCTATCGGACTAGCGGGACGATCTACAATGAGCAGTTCTTC. This chain links TRBV11-2 with TRBJ2-1; 12 bases align to TRBD2. Germline V gene lookup returns CDR1 SGHAT and CDR2 FQNNGV. J was trimmed by 3 bases and V by 4 bases; bases with no gene match: 7. The CDR3 length is 17 residues.

The table lists this clonotype with many counts. This chain connects TRBV30 to TRBJ2-1; possibly TRBD2 for D (5 bases). Germline loops: CDR1 GTSNPN, CDR2 SVGIG (reference sequence). Trimming left V 4 bases short and J 9 bases short, with 16 bases between. This CDR3 has 13 residues. CDR3 sequence reads: CAWNSERRVEQFF. As DNA, the CDR3 is TGTGCCTGGAATAGCGAACGGCGGGTTGAGCAGTTCTTC.